These 17 T cell receptor beta chains originate from one sample sequenced in a study of blood T cell repertoires in COVID-19. Sequenced by immunoSEQ multiplex PCR; TCRdb stores in-frame clones only, minus some. The sample lists around 150,000 clones, roughly 87% occurring once. The sequenced material came from peripheral blood. The receptors stem from a woman aged 55-70 years with active or convalescent COVID-19.

CDR3 in amino acids: CASSLAGEYEQYF. The CDR3 DNA sequence: TGCGCCAGCAGCTTGGCCGGGGAGTACGAGCAGTACTTC. V usage is TRBV5-1 and J usage is TRBJ2-7; weak D call: TRBD2 (5 bases). CDR1 SGHRS and CDR2 YFSETQ come from the germline V gene. Trimming pared 0 bases from V and 4 bases from J, leaving 8 bases between. CDR3 length: 13 residues. Full variable domain (missing parts from reference TRBV5-1 and TRBJ2-7): KAGVTQTPRYLIKTRGQQVTLSCSPISGHRSVSWYQQTPGQGLQFLFEYFSETQRNKGNFPGRFSGRQFSNSRSEMNVSTLELGDSALYLCASSLAGEYEQYFGPGTRLTVT.

The CDR3 sequence is CASSKTGYTEAFF. CDR3 nucleotides: TGTGCCAGCAGCAAGACAGGGTACACTGAAGCTTTCTTT. The V and J genes are TRBV6-5 and TRBJ1-1, with TRBD1 matching 7 bases. With 6 bases clipped from V and 3 bases from J, the junction kept 4 bases outside the gene matches. This CDR3 contains 13 residues. Germline-derived CDR1 and CDR2 are MNHEY and SVGAGI.

The chain couples TRBV23-1 to TRBJ2-2, with TRBD1 matching over 10 bases. TRBV23-1 is given ORF status, its function remaining uncertain. The V gene end was trimmed by 3 bases and the J gene end by 4 bases; junction bases not matched to a gene: 8. The CDR3 extends over 17 amino acids. The CDR3 nucleotides read TGCGCCAGCAGTCAGCCGTGGGACAGGGGAGGCACCGGGGAGCTGTTTTTT. This codes for CASSQPWDRGGTGELFF.

The chain joins TRBV5-1 to TRBJ2-2; TRBD2 is a possible D gene (5 bases). V lost 4 bases and J lost 1, with 14 bases in between. This CDR3 is built from 16 residues. Germline CDR1 SGHRS, CDR2 YFSETQ. The CDR3 reads CASSTGIGWNTGELFF. CDR3 DNA sequence: TGCGCCAGCAGCACGGGGATAGGGTGGAACACCGGGGAGCTGTTTTTT.

The rearrangement uses TRBV3-1 (or the pseudogene TRBV3-2) and TRBJ2-3; TRBD2 matches at 12 bases. Germline V gene sequence: CDR1 LGHDT, CDR2 YNNKEL (reference sequence). The CDR3 loop spans 16 amino acids. Trimming took 5 bases from V and 3 from J; bases not matched to a gene: 6. CDR3 region: CASSKWTSGKTDTQYF. The CDR3 coding sequence is TGTGCCAGCAGCAAATGGACTAGCGGGAAGACAGATACGCAGTATTTT.

This clone turned up a few times. This sequence joins TRBV27 and TRBJ1-1; 9 nucleotides align to TRBD1. The germline CDR1 and CDR2 sequences are MNHEY and SMNVEV (reference sequence). The CDR3 is 17 residues long. Losses at the gene ends were 1 base for V and 4 bases for J; bases not matched to a gene: 10. The CDR3 protein is CASSLLFPGQGVTEAFF. The CDR3 nucleotides read TGTGCCAGCAGTTTATTGTTTCCGGGACAGGGAGTCACTGAAGCTTTCTTT.

This sequence joins TRBV18 and TRBJ1-1; 9 nucleotides align to TRBD1. The CDR3 sequence is 15 residues long. Germline lookup yields CDR1 KGHSH and CDR2 LQKENI. The J segment lost 4 bases and the V segment lost 6 bases, leaving 9 bases of the junction unmatched. The CDR3 spells CASSSAGTGSTEAFF. The DNA for the CDR3 is TGTGCCAGCTCGTCAGCCGGGACAGGGTCCACTGAAGCTTTCTTT.

V is TRBV5-1 and J is TRBJ2-2; 11 nucleotides align to TRBD2. V shed 4 bases, J shed 4 bases, and the junction held 6 bases outside the gene matches. Germline values: CDR1 SGHRS, CDR2 YFSETQ. The CDR3 runs to 16 residues. CDR3 loop: CASSAGLAESTGELFF. As DNA, the CDR3 is TGCGCCAGCAGCGCGGGACTAGCGGAAAGCACCGGGGAGCTGTTTTTT.

This chain uses TRBV11-2 with TRBJ1-1; D perhaps matches TRBD1 (5 bases). The length of the CDR3 is 13 residues. V lost 0 bases and J lost 6, with 8 bases in between. CDR1 and CDR2 from the germline V gene are SGHAT and FQNNGV. The CDR3 spells CASSLEGGAEAFF. In DNA, the CDR3 is TGTGCCAGCAGCTTAGAGGGGGGGGCTGAAGCTTTCTTT.

The chain combines TRBV7-2 with TRBJ2-3; D gene ambiguous. CDR1 and CDR2 from the germline V gene are SGHTA and FQGNSA. V was clipped by 4 bases and J by 4 bases, with 15 bases between them. The CDR3 consists of 15 residues. The CDR3 is CASSSSSRAPDTQYF. The CDR3 nucleotides are TGTGCCAGCAGCTCGTCGTCGCGAGCCCCAGATACGCAGTATTTT.

The J gene is TRBJ1-2, the V gene TRBV7-2, with D perhaps matching TRBD1 (6 bases). Per germline, CDR1 SGHTA and CDR2 FQGNSA. This CDR3 has 13 amino acids. Trimming took 5 bases from V and 8 from J, leaving 15 bases between them. CDR3 DNA sequence: TGTGCCAGCAGCGAGAGGGGGGGTTCGGGCTACACCTTC. Translated: CASSERGGSGYTF.

This sequence joins TRBV5-6 and TRBJ1-4; the match to TRBD1 covers 8 bases. The CDR3 totals 16 residues. The ends lost 0 bases at V and 3 bases at J; junction bases unmatched: 4. Per the germline V gene, CDR1 is SGHDT and CDR2 is YYEEEE. As DNA, the CDR3 is TGTGCCAGCAGCTTGGGGACAGGGATCTCTAATGAAAAACTGTTTTTT. Protein product: CASSLGTGISNEKLFF.

Only one count was recorded for this clone. The V gene is TRBV7-3, the J gene TRBJ2-5; 8 bases align to TRBD2. After removal of 2 bases from V and 5 bases from J, the junction contained 13 bases not matched to a gene. The CDR3 sequence is 17 residues long. The germline CDR1 and CDR2 sequences are SGHTA and FQGTGA. In DNA, the CDR3 is TGTGCCAGCAGCTTAGGTTTTAGCGGGGCTACGGGGGAGACCCAGTACTTC. It is translated as CASSLGFSGATGETQYF.

The chain employs TRBV4-3 and TRBJ1-4; D gene ambiguous. V was clipped by 0 bases and J by 0 bases, with 8 bases between them. This CDR3 contains 16 residues. Germline V gene sequence: CDR1 LGHNA, CDR2 YSLEER. The CDR3: CASSQDISTTNEKLFF. The CDR3 DNA reads TGCGCCAGCAGCCAAGATATCAGTACAACTAATGAAAAACTGTTTTTT.

This clone was detected a few times. This chain connects TRBV5-4 to TRBJ1-6; 7 nucleotides match TRBD1. The V segment lost 6 bases and the J segment 4 bases; nucleotides outside the gene matches: 10. Germline CDR1 is SGHNT and CDR2 is YYREEE (reference sequence). The length of the CDR3 is 16 residues. Written as DNA, the CDR3 is TGTGCCAGCACCGAGACAGGGAAGGGATATAATTCACCCCTCCACTTT. It is translated as CASTETGKGYNSPLHF.

This clone was detected only once. The chain carries TRBV7-2 and TRBJ1-2; no definite D call. The CDR3 is 15 amino acids. V was clipped by 5 bases and J by 8 bases, with 21 bases between them. CDR1 SGHTA and CDR2 FQGNSA come from the germline V gene. The CDR3 coding sequence is TGTGCCAGCAGCCGCCACCGGGAGGGAGTAGAGGGCTACACCTTC. Translated: CASSRHREGVEGYTF.

V is TRBV7-3 and J is TRBJ2-6, with D unresolved. V was cut by 5 bases and J by 4 bases, with 12 bases left in between. The germline V gene has CDR1 SGHTA and CDR2 FQGTGA. CDR3 length equals 15 residues. CDR3 bases: TGTGCCAGCAGCCTCTCATCCAGGGGGGCCAACGTCCTGACTTTC. Residues: CASSLSSRGANVLTF.